This record concerns one TCR beta chain sequence. This clonotype was counted a few times. Its specific antigen is unknown. Base qualities were left out, and no much larger clone turns up one base away. CDR1 and CDR2 are drawn from the germline V gene: MNHEY, SVGEGT. V is pared back by 2 bases and J by 2 bases, with 7 bases lying between the germline termini. From the cysteine through the phenylalanine, the CDR3 covers 14 amino acids. The CDR3 DNA has 42 bases and is translated from base 1. PBMCs were isolated by Ficoll-Paque density gradient centrifugation. The data were produced on an Illumina NovaSeq 6000. Using 5'RACE with constant-segment primers, TCRalpha and TCRbeta cDNA libraries were constructed, with sample barcodes and unique molecular identifiers added in the process. RNA was extracted from every sample with Trizol reagent. The libraries were amplified in two PCR steps, and the second step added a second sample barcode and Illumina TruSeq adapters. The libraries were sequenced on an Illumina NovaSeq using 2 x 150 bp paired-end reads. The source study handled its data this way. Reads were demultiplexed and collapsed into UMI-guided consensus sequences with migec v1.2.7. Using mixcr v2.1.11, UMI consensuses were aligned to TRA and TRB V and J templates and then assembled into clonotypes. A clonotype was counted as expanded or contracted only if both edgeR and NoisET called the change significant, with noise models trained on biological replicates. edgeR calls used a false discovery rate-adjusted p below 0.01 and a log2 fold-change threshold of 1. PCA with hierarchical clustering of max-normalized trajectories of the 1000 most abundant clonotypes was used as exploratory dynamics analysis. Separately sequenced CD4+ and CD8+ repertoires were used to assign the CD4 or CD8 phenotype of responding clones. Starting from the raw public reads, TCRdb applied fastp trimming at Q25, assembled clones with MiXCR and retained in-frame beta chains. Rows are unified per CDR3 protein, each entry keeping the most common DNA and genes. TCRdb's processing, not the study's, gives the V and J calls here. This sample lists roughly 600,000 distinct CDR3 sequences; roughly 18% were detected once. The ten top clones hold 9.5% to 15% of the sample.

This sample was included in a study of T-cell memory formation after mild COVID-19 listed by TCRdb under 2021. Study-level background: TCR sequence clusters from the two donors were largely donor specific. In a couple of donors, T-cell clones that expanded and contracted after mild COVID-19 were tracked by sequencing TCRalpha and TCRbeta repertoires over time. Two young, previously healthy adult volunteers made up the cohort, one male and one female.

The study at large found these results: The detection of some responding clones in pre-infection memory suggests that pre-existing cross-reactive memory T cells joined the SARS-CoV-2 response. Contracting CD4+ clones were located mainly in the CM and EM memory subsets, whereas CD8+ clones were found to be enriched in EMRA. The study covered only a couple of mild cases, and larger cohorts including severe cases with pre-infection samples were considered necessary. The second-wave clones that peaked on day 37 were not confirmed to be SARS-CoV-2 specific. From day 15 to 85, contracting clones showed balanced CD4/CD8 phenotypes, whereas a second wave of clones that expanded from day 15 to 37 leaned towards CD4+.

The rearranged chain carries TRBV6-2 or TRBV6-3 and TRBJ2-4; the D gene is tentatively TRBD1 or TRBD2, each matching 5 bases. Sequencing was carried out using PBMCs or a T cell subset sorted from them (not recorded which). The sequence derives from an adult woman who had mild COVID-19 (a few samples of this study predate the infection). The sample titles of this study are shuffled in the database, so cell type and time point are left out; the donor was told from shared clones. DNA sequence: TGTGCCAGCAGTTACGGGGGATCCAAAAACATTCAGTACTTC. It translates to CASSYGGSKNIQYF.